The sequence of this T cell receptor (beta chain) was determined in a study of shared clonotypes between healthy human individuals. Study as a whole: Sampling drew on donors who were a couple of women and three men aged 18 to 49. Overall study findings and caveats: Naive subsets generally had larger estimated richness than memory subsets.

On this clone itself: Its specificity is unknown.

Only CD45RO-negative cells positively selected for CCR7 counted as naive CD8 cells, so terminally differentiated effector memory CD45RA+ cells were excluded. Healthy HIV-negative adults without recent acute infections or vaccinations served as donors. Here immunoSEQ multiplex PCR was the method, and the copy in TCRdb shows in-frame clones only, minus some. This table holds around 1.9 million clones, about 92% found once. The receptor comes from a man aged 18-30 years in good health. Some clones in this sample may be carry-over from other donors' samples. The sample comprised naive CD8+ T cells from PBMCs.

CDR3 in DNA: TGTGCCAGCAGCTGGGGCGGGAGTGACTATGAGCAGTTCTTC. Translated, it gives CASSWGGSDYEQFF. This chain connects TRBV5-8 to TRBJ2-1; 7 bases line up with TRBD2. The CDR3 has 14 amino acids. Per the germline V gene, CDR1 is SGHTS and CDR2 is YDEGEE. The trim removed 3 bases at V and 8 bases at J, leaving 8 bases unmatched.